This T cell receptor (beta chain) is from a study of cytomegalovirus exposure and HLA in healthy donors. Background on the study: One earlier analysis, a look at 200 million or so T cells, found about 110 million unique TCR beta sequences. Study conclusions and caveats: The authors enumerated 150 to 200 TCR beta chains as linked to cytomegalovirus. Reports indicated that the classifier achieved high specificity and sensitivity in diagnosing cytomegalovirus status.

With 60 Vbeta and 13 Jbeta primers, the PCR was carried out. Some clones are missing from TCRdb's copy, which holds only in-frame ones; the method was immunoSEQ multiplex PCR. The table lists 150,000 to 200,000 clones, around 81% of them singletons. While unrecorded immune exposures were likely, the donors were nominally healthy when sampled. Points on this clone: What it binds is unknown.

The germline gives CDR1 GTSNPN, CDR2 SVGIG (reference sequence). The CDR3 is 14 residues long. V was clipped by 0 bases and J by 5 bases, with 13 bases between them. The rearrangement links TRBV30 to TRBJ1-2; TRBD1 is a possible D gene (5 bases). Sequencing used PBMCs. This TCR came from a woman aged 25 to 39 in good health and CMV-seropositive. DNA for the CDR3: TGTGCCTGGAGTGTATTAGGGGTCGGGTATGGCTACACCTTC. It translates to CAWSVLGVGYGYTF.